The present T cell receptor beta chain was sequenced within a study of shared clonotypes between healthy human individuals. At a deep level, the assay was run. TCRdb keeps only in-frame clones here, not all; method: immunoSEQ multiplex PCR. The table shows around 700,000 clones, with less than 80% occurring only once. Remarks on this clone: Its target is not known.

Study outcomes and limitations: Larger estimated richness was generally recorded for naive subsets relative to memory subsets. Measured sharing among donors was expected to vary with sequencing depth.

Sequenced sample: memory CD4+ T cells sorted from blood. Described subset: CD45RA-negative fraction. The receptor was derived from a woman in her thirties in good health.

For the CDR3, the DNA is TGTGCCAGCAGTTACACCCCGACAGTCCCCTACGAGCAGTACTTC. Protein: CASSYTPTVPYEQYF. This sequence joins TRBV6-6 and TRBJ2-7, with D possibly matching TRBD1 (5 bases). CDR1 and CDR2 (germline): MNHNY, SVGAGI (reference sequence). The CDR3 is 15 residues long. Trimming removed 2 bases from V and 2 bases from J, with 13 bases in between.